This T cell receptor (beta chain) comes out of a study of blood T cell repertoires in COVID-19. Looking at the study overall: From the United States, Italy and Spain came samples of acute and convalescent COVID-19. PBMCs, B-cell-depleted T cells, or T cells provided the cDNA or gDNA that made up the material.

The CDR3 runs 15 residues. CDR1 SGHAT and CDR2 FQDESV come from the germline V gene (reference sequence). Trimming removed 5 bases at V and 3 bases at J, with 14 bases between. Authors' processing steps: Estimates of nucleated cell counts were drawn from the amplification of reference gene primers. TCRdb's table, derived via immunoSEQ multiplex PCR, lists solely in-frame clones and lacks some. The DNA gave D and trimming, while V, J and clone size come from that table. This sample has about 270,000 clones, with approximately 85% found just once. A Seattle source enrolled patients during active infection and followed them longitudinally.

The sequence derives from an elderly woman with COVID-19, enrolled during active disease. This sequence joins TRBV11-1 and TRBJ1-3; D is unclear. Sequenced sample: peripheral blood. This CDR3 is CASSGPSGNGNTIYF. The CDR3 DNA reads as TGTGCCAGCAGCGGGCCGTCCGGGAATGGAAACACCATATATTTT.